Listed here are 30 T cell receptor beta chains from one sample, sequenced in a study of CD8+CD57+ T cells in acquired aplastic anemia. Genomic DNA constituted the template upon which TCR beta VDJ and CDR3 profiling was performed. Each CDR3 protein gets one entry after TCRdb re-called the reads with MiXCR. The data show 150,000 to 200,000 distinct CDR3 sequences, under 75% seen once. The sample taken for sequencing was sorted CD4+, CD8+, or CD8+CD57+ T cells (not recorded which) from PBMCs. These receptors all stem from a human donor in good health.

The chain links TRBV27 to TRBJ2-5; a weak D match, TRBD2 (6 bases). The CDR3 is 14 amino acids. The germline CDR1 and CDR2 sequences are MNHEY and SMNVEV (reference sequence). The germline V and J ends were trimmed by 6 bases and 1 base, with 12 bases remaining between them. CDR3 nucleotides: TGTGCCAGCAGGGACCTCGGGGGCCAAGAGACCCAGTACTTC. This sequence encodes CASRDLGGQETQYF.

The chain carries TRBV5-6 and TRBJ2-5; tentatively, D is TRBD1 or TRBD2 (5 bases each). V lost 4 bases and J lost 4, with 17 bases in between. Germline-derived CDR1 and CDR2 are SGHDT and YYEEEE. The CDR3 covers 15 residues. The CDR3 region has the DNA TGTGCCAGCAGCCGTAATGTCCGGGGCCGAGAGACCCAGTACTTC. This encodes CASSRNVRGRETQYF. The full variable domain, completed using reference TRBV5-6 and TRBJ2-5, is DAGVTQSPTHLIKTRGQQVTLRCSPKSGHDTVSWYQQALGQGPQFIFQYYEEEERQRGNFPDRFSGHQFPNYSSELNVNALLLGDSALYLCASSRNVRGRETQYFGPGTRLLVL.

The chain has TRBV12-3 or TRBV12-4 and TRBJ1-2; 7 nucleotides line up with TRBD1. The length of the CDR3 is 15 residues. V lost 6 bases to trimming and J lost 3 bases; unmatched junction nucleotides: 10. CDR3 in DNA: TGTGCCAGCAGCCCCTCCTTCGGGACAGACTATGGCTACACCTTC. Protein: CASSPSFGTDYGYTF.

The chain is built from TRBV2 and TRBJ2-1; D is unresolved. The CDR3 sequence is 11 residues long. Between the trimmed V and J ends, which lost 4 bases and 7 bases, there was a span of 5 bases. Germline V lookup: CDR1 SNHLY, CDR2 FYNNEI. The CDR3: CASSVSNEQFF. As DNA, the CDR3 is TGTGCCAGCAGTGTTTCTAATGAGCAGTTCTTC. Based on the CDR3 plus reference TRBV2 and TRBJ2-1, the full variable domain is EPEVTQTPSHQVTQMGQEVILRCVPISNHLYFYWYRQILGQKVEFLVSFYNNEISEKSEIFDDQFSVERPDGSNFTLKIRSTKLEDSAMYFCASSVSNEQFFGPGTRLTVL.

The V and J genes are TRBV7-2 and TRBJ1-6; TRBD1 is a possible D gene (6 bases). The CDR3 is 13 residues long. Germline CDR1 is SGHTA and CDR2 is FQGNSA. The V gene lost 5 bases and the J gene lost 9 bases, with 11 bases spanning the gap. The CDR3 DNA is TGTGCCAGCAGCCAAGGACAGTCTTCACCCCTCCACTTT. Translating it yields CASSQGQSSPLHF.

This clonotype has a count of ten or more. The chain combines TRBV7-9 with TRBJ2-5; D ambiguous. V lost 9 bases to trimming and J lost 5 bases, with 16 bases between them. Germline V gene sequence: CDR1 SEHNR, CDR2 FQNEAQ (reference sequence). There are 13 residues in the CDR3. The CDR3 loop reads CASREVLGETQYF. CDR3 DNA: TGTGCCAGTCGAGAGGTCCTAGGGGAGACCCAGTACTTC.

The CDR3: CSARTAISYNEQFF. The CDR3 DNA follows: TGCAGTGCTAGGACTGCGATTTCCTACAATGAGCAGTTCTTC. The V gene is TRBV20-1, the J gene TRBJ2-1; no reliable D call. Deletions cut 3 bases from V and 1 base from J, with 10 bases between. Per the germline V gene, CDR1 is DFQATT and CDR2 is SNEGSKA (reference sequence). This CDR3 contains 14 residues.

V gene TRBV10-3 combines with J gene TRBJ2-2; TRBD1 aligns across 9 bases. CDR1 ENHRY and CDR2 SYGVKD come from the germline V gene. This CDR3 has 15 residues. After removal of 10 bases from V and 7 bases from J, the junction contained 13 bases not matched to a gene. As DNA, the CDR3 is TGTGCCAGCAGCCTACGGACAGGGGAGCTCGGGGAGCTGTTTTTT. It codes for CASSLRTGELGELFF.

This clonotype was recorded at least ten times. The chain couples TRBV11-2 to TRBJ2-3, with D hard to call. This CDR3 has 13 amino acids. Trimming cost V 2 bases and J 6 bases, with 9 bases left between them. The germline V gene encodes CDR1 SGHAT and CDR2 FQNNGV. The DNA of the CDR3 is TGTGCCAGCAGCTTAATATTCTCTGATACGCAGTATTTT. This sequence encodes CASSLIFSDTQYF.

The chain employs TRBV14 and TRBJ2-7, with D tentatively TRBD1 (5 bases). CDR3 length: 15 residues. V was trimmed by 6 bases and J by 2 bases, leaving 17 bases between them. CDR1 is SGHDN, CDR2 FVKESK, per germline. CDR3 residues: CASSESSRGPYEQYF. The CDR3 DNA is TGTGCCAGCAGTGAGTCGAGTAGGGGTCCCTACGAGCAGTACTTC. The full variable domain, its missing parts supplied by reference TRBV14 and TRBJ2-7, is EAGVTQFPSHSVIEKGQTVTLRCDPISGHDNLYWYRRVMGKEIKFLLHFVKESKQDESGMPNNRFLAERTGGTYSTLKVQPAELEDSGVYFCASSESSRGPYEQYFGPGTRLTVT.

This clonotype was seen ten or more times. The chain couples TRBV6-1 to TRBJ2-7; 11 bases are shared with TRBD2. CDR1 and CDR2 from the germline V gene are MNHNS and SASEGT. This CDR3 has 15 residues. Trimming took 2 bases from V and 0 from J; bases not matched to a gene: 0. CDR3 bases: TGTGCCAGCAGTGAACTAGCGGGAGGCTCCTACGAGCAGTACTTC. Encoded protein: CASSELAGGSYEQYF.

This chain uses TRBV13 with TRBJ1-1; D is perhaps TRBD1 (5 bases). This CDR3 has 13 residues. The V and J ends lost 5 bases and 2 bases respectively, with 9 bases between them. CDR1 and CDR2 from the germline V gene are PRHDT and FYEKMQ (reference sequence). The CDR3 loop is CASSAGENTEAFF. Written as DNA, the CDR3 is TGTGCCAGCAGCGCGGGGGAAAACACTGAAGCTTTCTTT.

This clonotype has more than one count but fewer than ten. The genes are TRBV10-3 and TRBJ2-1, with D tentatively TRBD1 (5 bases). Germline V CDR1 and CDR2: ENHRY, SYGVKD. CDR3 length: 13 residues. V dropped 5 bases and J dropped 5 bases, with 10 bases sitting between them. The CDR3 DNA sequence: TGTGCCATCAGTTTAGACAGAAACAATGAGCAGTTCTTC. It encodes CAISLDRNNEQFF.

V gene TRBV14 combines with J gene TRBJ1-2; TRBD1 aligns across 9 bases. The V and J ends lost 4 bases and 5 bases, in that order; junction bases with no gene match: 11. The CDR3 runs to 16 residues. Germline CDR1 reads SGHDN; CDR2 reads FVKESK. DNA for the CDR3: TGTGCCAGCAGCCTCAAACCTACAGGGGGCGATTATGGCTACACCTTC. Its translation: CASSLKPTGGDYGYTF.

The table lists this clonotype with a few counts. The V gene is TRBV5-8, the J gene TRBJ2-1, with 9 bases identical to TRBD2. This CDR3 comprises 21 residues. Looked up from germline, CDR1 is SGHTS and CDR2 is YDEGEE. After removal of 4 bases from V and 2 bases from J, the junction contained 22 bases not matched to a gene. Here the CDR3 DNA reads TGTGCCAGCAGCCAAGGGACAGTAGCGGGAGTTCCGTCGGGACCCTACAATGAGCAGTTCTTC. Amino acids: CASSQGTVAGVPSGPYNEQFF.

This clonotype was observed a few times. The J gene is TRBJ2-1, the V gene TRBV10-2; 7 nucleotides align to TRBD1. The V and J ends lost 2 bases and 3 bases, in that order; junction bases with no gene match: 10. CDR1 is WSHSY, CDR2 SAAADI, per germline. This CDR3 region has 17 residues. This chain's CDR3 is CASSEEGDRGHYNEQFF. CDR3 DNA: TGCGCCAGCAGTGAGGAGGGGGACAGAGGTCACTACAATGAGCAGTTCTTC.

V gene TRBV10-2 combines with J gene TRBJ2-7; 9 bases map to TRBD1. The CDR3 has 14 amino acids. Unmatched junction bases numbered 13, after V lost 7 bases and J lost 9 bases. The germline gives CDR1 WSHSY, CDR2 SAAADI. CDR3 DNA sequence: TGCGCCAGCATTCTCCCGGGACAGGGCGTCGGGCAGTACTTC. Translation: CASILPGQGVGQYF.

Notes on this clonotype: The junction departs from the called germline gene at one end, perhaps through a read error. The CDR3 region has the DNA TGTGCCAGCGGCTTCTTGGGCAGCTCTGGGGCCAACGTCCTGACTTTC. This encodes CASGFLGSSGANVLTF. This chain links TRBV7-8 with TRBJ2-6, with no clear D. CDR1 and CDR2 (germline): SGHVS, FQNEAQ. The CDR3 is 16 amino acids.

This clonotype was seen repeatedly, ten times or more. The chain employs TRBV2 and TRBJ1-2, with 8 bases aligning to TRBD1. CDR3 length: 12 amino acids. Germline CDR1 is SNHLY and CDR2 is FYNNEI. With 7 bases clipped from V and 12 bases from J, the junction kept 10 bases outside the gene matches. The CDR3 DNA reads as TGTGCCAGCACCTGGGACAGGTCCCGTAACACCTTC. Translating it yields CASTWDRSRNTF.

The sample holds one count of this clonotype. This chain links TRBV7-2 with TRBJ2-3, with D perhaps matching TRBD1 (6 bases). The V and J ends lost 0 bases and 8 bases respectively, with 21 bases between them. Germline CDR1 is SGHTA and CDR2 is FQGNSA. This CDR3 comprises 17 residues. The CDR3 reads CASSLADSQFPQGTQYF. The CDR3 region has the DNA TGTGCCAGCAGCTTAGCTGACAGTCAATTCCCACAGGGTACGCAGTATTTT.

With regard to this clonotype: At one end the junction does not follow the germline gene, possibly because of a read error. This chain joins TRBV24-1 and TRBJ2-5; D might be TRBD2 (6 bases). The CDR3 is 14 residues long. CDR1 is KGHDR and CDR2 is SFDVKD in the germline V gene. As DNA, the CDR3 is TGTGTCACCGGTGATTTGGAGGGGATGGGGACCCAGTACTTC. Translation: CVTGDLEGMGTQYF.

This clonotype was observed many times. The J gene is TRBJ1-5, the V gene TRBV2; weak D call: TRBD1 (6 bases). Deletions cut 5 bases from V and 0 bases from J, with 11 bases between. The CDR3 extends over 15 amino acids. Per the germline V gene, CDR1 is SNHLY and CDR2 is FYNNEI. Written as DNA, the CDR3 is TGTGCCAGCAGTAGGGGGGACCTTAGCAATCAGCCCCAGCATTTT. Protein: CASSRGDLSNQPQHF. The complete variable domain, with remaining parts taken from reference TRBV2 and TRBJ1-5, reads EPEVTQTPSHQVTQMGQEVILRCVPISNHLYFYWYRQILGQKVEFLVSFYNNEISEKSEIFDDQFSVERPDGSNFTLKIRSTKLEDSAMYFCASSRGDLSNQPQHFGDGTRLSIL.

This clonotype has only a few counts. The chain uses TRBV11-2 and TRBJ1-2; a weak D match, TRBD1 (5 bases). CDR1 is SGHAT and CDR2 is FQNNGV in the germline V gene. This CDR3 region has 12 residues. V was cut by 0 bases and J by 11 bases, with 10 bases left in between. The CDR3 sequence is CASSLDGAVYTF. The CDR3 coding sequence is TGTGCCAGCAGCTTAGATGGGGCTGTATACACCTTC.

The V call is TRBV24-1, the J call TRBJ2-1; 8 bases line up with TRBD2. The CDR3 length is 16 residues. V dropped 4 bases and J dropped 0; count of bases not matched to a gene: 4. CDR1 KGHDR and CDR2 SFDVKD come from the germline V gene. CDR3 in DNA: TGTGCCACCAGTGACCCGAGCGGGGGCTCCTACAATGAGCAGTTCTTC. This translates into CATSDPSGGSYNEQFF.

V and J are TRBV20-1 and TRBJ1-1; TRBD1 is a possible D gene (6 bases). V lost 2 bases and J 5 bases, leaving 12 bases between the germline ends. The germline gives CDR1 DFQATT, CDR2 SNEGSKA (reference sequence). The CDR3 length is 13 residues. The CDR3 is CSARIRGRTEAFF. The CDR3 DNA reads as TGCAGTGCTAGAATCAGGGGTCGGACTGAAGCTTTCTTT.

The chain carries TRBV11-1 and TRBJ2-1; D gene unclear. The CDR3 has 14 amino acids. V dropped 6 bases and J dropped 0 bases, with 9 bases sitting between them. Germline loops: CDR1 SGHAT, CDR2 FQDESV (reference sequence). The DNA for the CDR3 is TGTGCCAGCAGTTTCGGCAGCTCCTACAATGAGCAGTTCTTC. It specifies CASSFGSSYNEQFF.

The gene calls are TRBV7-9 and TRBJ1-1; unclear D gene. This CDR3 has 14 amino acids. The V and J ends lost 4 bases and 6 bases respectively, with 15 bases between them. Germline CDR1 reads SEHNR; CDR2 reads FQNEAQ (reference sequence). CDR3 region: CASSSEGGRAEAFF. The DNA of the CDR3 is TGTGCCAGCAGCTCAGAGGGCGGGCGGGCTGAAGCTTTCTTT.

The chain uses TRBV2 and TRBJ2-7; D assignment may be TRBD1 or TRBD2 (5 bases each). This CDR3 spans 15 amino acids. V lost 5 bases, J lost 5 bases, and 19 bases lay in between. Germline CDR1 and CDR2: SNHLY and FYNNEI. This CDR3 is CASSQGRVLKDEQYF. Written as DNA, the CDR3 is TGTGCCAGCAGTCAGGGACGGGTGCTTAAGGACGAGCAGTACTTC.

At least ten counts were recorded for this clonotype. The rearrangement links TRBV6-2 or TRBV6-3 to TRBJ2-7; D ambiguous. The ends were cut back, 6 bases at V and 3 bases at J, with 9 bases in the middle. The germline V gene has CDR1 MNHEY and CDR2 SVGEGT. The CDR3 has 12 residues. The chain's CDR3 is CASSPVVYEQYF. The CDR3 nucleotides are TGTGCCAGCAGCCCGGTAGTCTACGAGCAGTACTTC.

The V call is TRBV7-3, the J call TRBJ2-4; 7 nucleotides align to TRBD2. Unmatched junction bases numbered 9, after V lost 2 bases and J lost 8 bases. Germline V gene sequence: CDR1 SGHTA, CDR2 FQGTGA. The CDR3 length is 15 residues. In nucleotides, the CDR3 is TGTGCCAGCAGCTTAGGTGCTAGCGGATGGGACATTCAGTACTTC. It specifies CASSLGASGWDIQYF.